The 25 T cell receptor beta chains below were found in one sample sequenced in a study of T-cell reconstitution after alpha-beta-depleted transplantation in children. Unique molecular identifiers were incorporated into the prepared TCRbeta library. From the PCR reads, TCRdb called clonotypes with MiXCR, one entry per CDR3 protein. The sample yields hundreds of thousands of distinct CDR3 sequences, 10% to 15% seen once. The sequencing here drew on PBMCs, taken from the stem cell graft. All receptors derive from a human donor who donated a stem cell graft to a child with Fanconi anemia.

This clonotype has more than one count but fewer than ten. The chain employs TRBV5-1 and TRBJ1-1; D gene unclear. Germline V gene data show CDR1 as SGHRS and CDR2 as YFSETQ. This CDR3 comprises 12 residues. The V and J ends lost 5 bases and 4 bases respectively, with 9 bases between them. CDR3 sequence reads: CASSEPGTEAFF. The DNA of the CDR3 is TGCGCCAGCAGTGAGCCAGGCACTGAAGCTTTCTTT.

The chain employs TRBV7-6 and TRBJ2-7; D may be TRBD1 (5 bases). The V and J ends lost 2 bases and 5 bases respectively, with 16 bases between them. This CDR3 comprises 15 residues. Germline assignment: CDR1 SGHVS and CDR2 FNYEAQ. The CDR3 bases are TGTGCCAGCAGCTTATCCCCAGGGTCAGTAGACGAGCAGTACTTC. It translates to CASSLSPGSVDEQYF.

Remarks on this clonotype: A clone one base away is much larger, so this may be a read error. The V call is TRBV12-3 or TRBV12-4, the J call TRBJ2-2; 7 nucleotides match TRBD1. The CDR3 has 12 amino acids. CDR3 protein: CDSRGIAGELFF. CDR3 DNA sequence: TGTGACAGCAGGGGGATCGCCGGGGAGCTGTTTTTT.

This clonotype has at least ten counts. The chain carries TRBV29-1 and TRBJ2-5; D might be TRBD2 (6 bases). The CDR3 is 14 residues long. Germline assignment: CDR1 SQVTM and CDR2 ANQGSEA. The V end was cut by 3 bases, the J end by 4 bases, with 15 bases between. The CDR3 DNA reads as TGCAGCGTTGACGCTGGAGGGGATGGAGAGACCCAGTACTTC. It specifies CSVDAGGDGETQYF.

In its sample, this clonotype was seen many times. The gene calls are TRBV20-1 and TRBJ2-5; tentative D call: TRBD2 (6 bases). Germline V gene data show CDR1 as DFQATT and CDR2 as SNEGSKA (reference sequence). The CDR3 runs to 16 residues. V lost 7 bases and J lost 4, with 25 bases in between. CDR3 residues: CSVEDPSAGRGETQYF. As DNA, the CDR3 is TGCAGTGTAGAGGACCCATCTGCGGGGCGGGGAGAGACCCAGTACTTC.

This clonotype was seen repeatedly, ten times or more. J is TRBJ2-2 and V is TRBV7-9; D remains ambiguous. Germline values: CDR1 SEHNR, CDR2 FQNEAQ (reference sequence). Trimming stripped 5 bases from V and 2 bases from J, with 12 bases between. The CDR3 spans 15 residues. This CDR3 reads CASSKGQINTGELFF. In DNA form, the CDR3 reads TGTGCCAGCAGCAAGGGTCAGATAAACACCGGGGAGCTGTTTTTT.

This clonotype was observed at least ten times. The J gene is TRBJ2-1, the V gene TRBV29-1, with a tentative D call TRBD2 (5 bases). Trimming stripped 0 bases from V and 0 bases from J, with 12 bases between. The CDR3 length is 16 residues. The V gene's germline CDR1 is SQVTM and CDR2 ANQGSEA. CDR3 bases: TGCAGCGTTGAAGACCCCGGGAAGAGCTCCTACAATGAGCAGTTCTTC. It is translated as CSVEDPGKSSYNEQFF.

The sample holds a few counts of this clonotype. The chain has TRBV29-1 and TRBJ2-7, with 7 bases fitting TRBD1. Germline CDR1 SQVTM, CDR2 ANQGSEA. The CDR3 consists of 13 residues. The J segment lost 1 base and the V segment lost 6 bases, leaving 6 bases of the junction unmatched. Here the CDR3 DNA reads TGCAGCGTCCTACAGGGGTTATCCTACGAGCAGTACTTC. Its protein is CSVLQGLSYEQYF.

This clonotype was seen a few times. This sequence joins TRBV5-6 and TRBJ2-3; TRBD1 agrees at 11 bases. Unmatched junction bases numbered 9, after V lost 3 bases and J lost 3 bases. The CDR3 runs 17 residues. CDR1 is SGHDT and CDR2 is YYEEEE in the germline V gene. DNA for the CDR3: TGTGCCAGCAGCTCCCGCCGGACAGGGGGCTGGACAGATACGCAGTATTTT. Its translation: CASSSRRTGGWTDTQYF.

The chain employs TRBV29-1 and TRBJ2-1; no firm D call. Trimming shortened V by 0 bases and J by 4 bases, and 7 bases separated the two germline ends. This CDR3 is 13 amino acids long. Germline CDR1 is SQVTM and CDR2 is ANQGSEA. As DNA, the CDR3 is TGCAGCGTTGAAGATGAGCAGTACAATGAGCAGTTCTTC. The encoded protein is CSVEDEQYNEQFF.

The chain is built from TRBV3-1 and TRBJ2-5; 12 nucleotides line up with TRBD2. V trimming: 2 bases; J trimming: 5 bases; junction bases outside the gene matches: 12. Germline CDR1 reads LGHDT; CDR2 reads YNNKEL (reference sequence). The length of the CDR3 is 18 residues. The CDR3 region has the DNA TGTGCCAGCAGCCAATGGGCTAGCGGGGGGGCCGGTCATGAGACCCAGTACTTC. This codes for CASSQWASGGAGHETQYF.

The chain couples TRBV7-9 to TRBJ2-7, with 9 bases fitting TRBD1. The CDR3 has 17 amino acids. V lost 4 bases, J lost 1 base, and 11 bases stayed unmatched. The germline V gene encodes CDR1 SEHNR and CDR2 FQNEAQ (reference sequence). The CDR3 spells CASSSRTGVELSYEQYF. The CDR3 DNA sequence: TGTGCCAGCAGCTCAAGGACAGGGGTGGAACTTTCCTACGAGCAGTACTTC.

The V gene is TRBV12-3 or TRBV12-4, the J gene TRBJ2-5; D is unclear. The CDR3 totals 15 residues. V gave up 3 bases and J gave up 7 bases, with 18 bases separating them. CDR3 sequence reads: CASSFGNSQSRTQYF. The CDR3 coding sequence is TGTGCCAGCAGTTTCGGTAACAGCCAAAGTAGGACCCAGTACTTC.

The chain combines TRBV12-3 or TRBV12-4 with TRBJ1-1, with D possibly TRBD1 on 6 matching bases. The CDR3 is made up of 15 amino acids. Trimming removed 3 bases at V and 3 bases at J, with 14 bases between. In nucleotides, the CDR3 is TGTGCCAGCAGTTTCGGGACATTCGTCGACACTGAAGCTTTCTTT. Its translation: CASSFGTFVDTEAFF.

The gene calls are TRBV20-1 and TRBJ1-2, with unresolved D. Germline V gene data show CDR1 as DFQATT and CDR2 as SNEGSKA (reference sequence). The ends were cut back, 3 bases at V and 4 bases at J, with 12 bases in the middle. The CDR3 totals 13 residues. The CDR3 here is CSASARVSYGYTF. The DNA for the CDR3 is TGCAGTGCTAGCGCCCGAGTGTCCTATGGCTACACCTTC.

The table lists this clonotype with a few counts. V is TRBV11-2 and J is TRBJ1-2; 7 nucleotides line up with TRBD1. The CDR3 sequence is 13 residues long. CDR1 is SGHAT, CDR2 FQNNGV, per germline. After removal of 10 bases from V and 5 bases from J, the junction contained 10 bases not matched to a gene. The CDR3 bases are TGTGCCACCCCAGGGGGGGGAGGTTATGGCTACACCTTC. Its protein is CATPGGGGYGYTF.

The chain carries TRBV5-6 and TRBJ2-7, with 12 bases lining up with TRBD2. With V trimmed by 2 bases and J by 3 bases, 6 bases remained unmatched. Germline values: CDR1 SGHDT, CDR2 YYEEEE. The CDR3 spans 16 residues. CDR3 amino acids: CASSFRGLAGFYEQYF. The CDR3 DNA reads TGTGCCAGCAGCTTTCGTGGACTAGCGGGGTTCTACGAGCAGTACTTC. Supplemented by reference TRBV5-6 and TRBJ2-7, the full variable domain reads DAGVTQSPTHLIKTRGQQVTLRCSPKSGHDTVSWYQQALGQGPQFIFQYYEEEERQRGNFPDRFSGHQFPNYSSELNVNALLLGDSALYLCASSFRGLAGFYEQYFGPGTRLTVT.

This clonotype turned up a few times. The V gene is TRBV4-3, the J gene TRBJ2-3, with TRBD2 matching 8 bases. CDR1 and CDR2 (germline): LGHNA, YSLEER. V lost 4 bases to trimming and J lost 3 bases; unmatched junction nucleotides: 6. This CDR3 spans 15 amino acids. CDR3 sequence (DNA): TGCGCCAGCAGCCGTGGGACTAGGGATACAGATACGCAGTATTTT. This sequence encodes CASSRGTRDTDTQYF.

This clonotype was seen repeatedly, ten times or more. The rearrangement links TRBV28 to TRBJ1-5; D gene ambiguous. The CDR3 totals 14 residues. V lost 4 bases and J 1 base, leaving 8 bases between the germline ends. Germline loops: CDR1 MDHEN, CDR2 SYDVKM. The CDR3 reads CASSSTASNQPQHF. In nucleotides, the CDR3 is TGTGCCAGCAGTTCTACAGCGAGCAATCAGCCCCAGCATTTT.

The chain carries TRBV5-1 and TRBJ2-2; 7 nucleotides align to TRBD1. The germline V gene has CDR1 SGHRS and CDR2 YFSETQ. This CDR3 is built from 16 residues. With V trimmed by 0 bases and J by 4 bases, 6 bases remained unmatched. CDR3 protein: CASSLEETGTTGELFF. CDR3 nucleotide sequence: TGCGCCAGCAGCTTGGAAGAGACAGGGACCACCGGGGAGCTGTTTTTT. Complete variable domain (other parts from reference TRBV5-1 and TRBJ2-2): KAGVTQTPRYLIKTRGQQVTLSCSPISGHRSVSWYQQTPGQGLQFLFEYFSETQRNKGNFPGRFSGRQFSNSRSEMNVSTLELGDSALYLCASSLEETGTTGELFFGEGSRLTVL.

V usage is TRBV2 and J usage is TRBJ1-5; a weak D match, TRBD1 (5 bases). V was pared by 3 bases and J by 6 bases, with 15 bases between. Germline V gene data show CDR1 as SNHLY and CDR2 as FYNNEI. The CDR3 has 15 residues. Here the CDR3 DNA reads TGTGCCAGCAGTGAGTCCAGGGTCGGGAGTCAGCCCCAGCATTTT. Translating it yields CASSESRVGSQPQHF.

The sample holds a few counts of this clonotype. V is TRBV10-3 and J is TRBJ2-6; 7 bases map to TRBD1. CDR1 is ENHRY and CDR2 is SYGVKD in the germline V gene. This CDR3 contains 18 residues. J was trimmed by 0 bases and V by 10 bases; bases with no gene match: 15. The CDR3 sequence: CASRAPGQRSSGANVLTF. As DNA, the CDR3 is TGTGCCAGTCGAGCCCCGGGACAGCGCTCCTCTGGGGCCAACGTCCTGACTTTC.

The sample holds a few counts of this clonotype. The rearrangement uses TRBV12-3 or TRBV12-4 and TRBJ2-2; TRBD2 matches at 8 bases. V was pared by 4 bases and J by 9 bases, with 7 bases of the junction left unmatched. The CDR3 is 14 amino acids. The CDR3 DNA sequence: TGTGCCAGCAGTTCGGGGGGGCCTGCCCGGGAGCTGTTTTTT. It codes for CASSSGGPARELFF.

The chain employs TRBV20-1 and TRBJ2-5, with 12 bases aligning to TRBD2. Germline assignment: CDR1 DFQATT and CDR2 SNEGSKA (reference sequence). After removal of 6 bases from V and 2 bases from J, the junction contained 4 bases not matched to a gene. The CDR3 length is 14 residues. The CDR3 DNA is TGCAGTGCCGAGACTAGCGGGAGTCAAGAGACCCAGTACTTC. Its protein is CSAETSGSQETQYF.

J is TRBJ1-1 and V is TRBV19; 9 bases align to TRBD1. V was clipped by 1 base and J by 1 base; unmatched bases: 1. Germline assignment: CDR1 LNHDA and CDR2 SQIVND (reference sequence). The CDR3 is 15 residues long. CDR3 sequence (DNA): TGTGCCAGTAGTATAGCGGGACAGGGGAACACTGAAGCTTTCTTT. Its protein product is CASSIAGQGNTEAFF.